This is a list of T cell receptor beta chains from one sample in a study of T cell responses to AZD1222 COVID-19 vaccine. Here immunoSEQ multiplex PCR was the method, and the copy in TCRdb shows in-frame clones only, minus some. The table records approximately 110,000 clones, roughly nine tenths of them present only once. The source material was peripheral blood, sampled on day 0 of AZD1222 vaccination. All receptors derive from an adult in good health. Each CDR3 is given with its conserved first and last residue. D genes are given only for firm matches. Not every row has a clone size; where given, it reads once, few, many or a size class.

d_call: TRBD1
v_call: TRBV30
j_call: TRBJ2-1
clone_size: -
cdr3_aa: CAWSLPGQGFNEQFF
cdr3_nt: TGTGCCTGGAGTCTACCGGGACAGGGATTCAATGAGCAGTTCTTC

d_call: TRBD2
v_call: TRBV4-2
j_call: TRBJ2-5
clone_size: -
cdr3_aa: CASSTSGNWLETQYF
cdr3_nt: TGTGCCAGCAGCACTAGCGGAAACTGGTTAGAGACCCAGTACTTC

d_call: -
v_call: TRBV7-9
j_call: TRBJ1-5
clone_size: -
cdr3_aa: CASSWGDTYSNQPQHF
cdr3_nt: TGTGCCAGCAGCTGGGGGGACACTTATAGCAATCAGCCCCAGCATTTT

d_call: TRBD2
v_call: TRBV5-6
j_call: TRBJ2-3
clone_size: -
cdr3_aa: CASRGAGGSTDTQYF
cdr3_nt: TGTGCCAGCAGGGGGGCGGGAGGAAGCACAGATACGCAGTATTTT

d_call: -
v_call: TRBV2
j_call: TRBJ1-5
clone_size: -
cdr3_aa: CASDSLPGISNQPQHF
cdr3_nt: TGTGCCAGCGACTCCCTCCCCGGTATTAGCAATCAGCCCCAGCATTTT

d_call: -
v_call: TRBV6-2/TRBV6-3
j_call: TRBJ2-1
clone_size: -
cdr3_aa: CASSYSRINYNEQFF
cdr3_nt: TGTGCCAGCAGTTACTCGAGGATTAACTACAATGAGCAGTTCTTC

d_call: -
v_call: TRBV4-3
j_call: TRBJ1-2
clone_size: few
cdr3_aa: CASSQDWGAVTTNYGYTF
cdr3_nt: TGCGCCAGCAGCCAAGATTGGGGGGCAGTTACTACTAACTATGGCTACACCTTC

d_call: -
v_call: TRBV6-5
j_call: TRBJ1-2
clone_size: -
cdr3_aa: CASSLNDRLGYGYTF
cdr3_nt: TGTGCCAGCAGCCTAAATGACAGGCTTGGCTATGGCTACACCTTC

d_call: TRBD1
v_call: TRBV7-8
j_call: TRBJ2-7
clone_size: -
cdr3_aa: CASSLTGQGIYEQYF
cdr3_nt: TGTGCCAGCAGCTTAACTGGACAGGGTATCTACGAGCAGTACTTC

d_call: -
v_call: TRBV2
j_call: TRBJ2-5
clone_size: -
cdr3_aa: CASSVSGETQYF
cdr3_nt: TGTGCCAGCAGTGTATCGGGGGAGACCCAGTACTTC

d_call: -
v_call: TRBV9
j_call: TRBJ2-3
clone_size: -
cdr3_aa: CASSVVNGGPTDTQYF
cdr3_nt: TGTGCCAGCAGCGTAGTGAACGGGGGCCCCACAGATACGCAGTATTTT

d_call: -
v_call: TRBV5-1
j_call: TRBJ2-5
clone_size: -
cdr3_aa: CASSTGGGTQETQYF
cdr3_nt: TGCGCCAGCAGTACTGGCGGTGGAACTCAAGAGACCCAGTACTTC

d_call: -
v_call: TRBV19
j_call: TRBJ2-4
clone_size: -
cdr3_aa: CASSARRDVAKNIQYF
cdr3_nt: TGTGCCAGTAGTGCCAGAAGAGACGTAGCCAAAAACATTCAGTACTTC

d_call: -
v_call: TRBV2
j_call: TRBJ2-2
clone_size: -
cdr3_aa: CASKSEGVGTGELFF
cdr3_nt: TGTGCCAGCAAATCTGAGGGAGTAGGGACCGGGGAGCTGTTTTTT

d_call: TRBD1
v_call: TRBV27
j_call: TRBJ2-7
clone_size: -
cdr3_aa: CASSLSTGVSYEQYF
cdr3_nt: TGTGCCAGCAGTTTATCGACAGGGGTCTCCTACGAGCAGTACTTC

d_call: -
v_call: TRBV30
j_call: TRBJ1-2
clone_size: -
cdr3_aa: CAWGVTVGGYTF
cdr3_nt: TGTGCCTGGGGCGTGACGGTCGGGGGCTACACCTTC

d_call: -
v_call: TRBV19
j_call: TRBJ1-5
clone_size: -
cdr3_aa: CASTPDRGNQPQHF
cdr3_nt: TGTGCCAGTACCCCCGATCGAGGCAATCAGCCCCAGCATTTT

d_call: -
v_call: TRBV19
j_call: TRBJ1-5
clone_size: -
cdr3_aa: CASSISRQASRSNQPQHF
cdr3_nt: TGTGCCAGTAGTATATCAAGACAGGCGTCACGGAGCAATCAGCCCCAGCATTTT